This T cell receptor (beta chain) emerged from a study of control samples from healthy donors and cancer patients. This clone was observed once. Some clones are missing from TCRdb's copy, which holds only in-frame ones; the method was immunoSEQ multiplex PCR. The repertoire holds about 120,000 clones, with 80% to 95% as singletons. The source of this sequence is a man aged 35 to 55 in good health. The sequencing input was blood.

The CDR3 region has the DNA TGCGCCAGCAGTGAGTCGACTTCCCCTAGCAGCAATGAGCAGTTCTTC. Residues: CASSESTSPSSNEQFF. This chain joins TRBV10-1 and TRBJ2-1; TRBD2 is a possible D gene (5 bases). The CDR3 runs 16 residues. Deletions cut 0 bases from V and 6 bases from J, with 15 bases between. Germline-derived CDR1 and CDR2 are WNHNN and SYGVQD (reference sequence).